The next 7 T cell receptor beta chains were all read from a single sample in a study of Graves' ophthalmopathy and Graves' hyperthyroidism. Amplification of the TCR beta CDR3 regions used RNA transcripts (as template). Second-round multiplex PCR followed a first-round RT-PCR using HTBI primers. TCRdb fed the multiplex PCR reads into MiXCR, producing one record per CDR3 protein. The sample yields 150,000 to 200,000 distinct CDR3 sequences, 30% to 45% seen once. Material: peripheral blood. These receptors came from a woman aged 35 to 49 with Graves' ophthalmopathy.

This clonotype came up many times. The rearrangement uses TRBV27 and TRBJ1-5; 11 bases map to TRBD1. Trimming removed 6 bases from V and 6 bases from J; junction bases left unmatched: 7. Germline values: CDR1 MNHEY, CDR2 SMNVEV (reference sequence). The CDR3 is 15 residues long. The chain's CDR3 is CASSLGQGVGQPQHF. CDR3 DNA: TGTGCCAGCAGCCTGGGACAGGGGGTCGGTCAGCCCCAGCATTTT.

The table lists this clonotype with a few counts. V is TRBV7-8 and J is TRBJ1-5; possible D gene TRBD1, 6 bases. Germline CDR1 is SGHVS and CDR2 is FQNEAQ. Trimming removed 5 bases at V and 7 bases at J, with 18 bases between. The CDR3 has 15 amino acids. CDR3 amino acids: CASSLGGWGGQPQHF. As DNA, the CDR3 is TGTGCCAGCAGCCTAGGGGGTTGGGGTGGACAGCCCCAGCATTTT.

CDR3: CASSLGTTGPYSNQPQHF. The CDR3, as DNA: TGTGCCAGCAGCTTAGGGACGACAGGGCCTTATAGCAATCAGCCCCAGCATTTT. The rearrangement links TRBV11-2 to TRBJ1-5; 7 bases fit TRBD1. The CDR3 runs 18 residues. The germline V gene has CDR1 SGHAT and CDR2 FQNNGV. V lost 1 base and J lost 0; bases outside the gene matches: 9.

The chain employs TRBV6-2 or TRBV6-3 and TRBJ2-7, with no clear D. The germline CDR1 and CDR2 sequences are MNHEY and SVGEGT. V lost 6 bases and J lost 4, with 28 bases in between. This CDR3 has 18 amino acids. CDR3 loop: CASRFSSELGSGGYEQYF. DNA for the CDR3: TGTGCCAGCAGATTCTCTTCGGAGTTGGGGTCGGGCGGTTACGAGCAGTACTTC.

A word on this clonotype: Germline is not matched at one junction end, which may reflect a read error. This chain links TRBV27 with TRBJ2-7; D unresolved. This CDR3 region has 15 residues. CDR1 and CDR2 (germline): MNHEY, SMNVEV (reference sequence). The chain's CDR3 is CATSTLASFSYEQCF. As DNA, the CDR3 is TGTGCCACTTCGACCCTGGCCTCCTTTTCCTACGAGCAGTGCTTC.

This clonotype has a count of ten or more. The junction does not match germline at one end; this may be a read error. The chain carries TRBV30 and TRBJ2-7; perhaps D is TRBD1 or TRBD2 (5 bases each). The germline CDR1 and CDR2 sequences are GTSNPN and SVGIG (reference sequence). The CDR3 spans 14 residues. The DNA for the CDR3 is TGTGCCAGGAGTGTACTGGGACGCTCCTACGAGCAGTACTTC. Translating gives CARSVLGRSYEQYF.

V and J are TRBV6-1 and TRBJ2-7, with D perhaps TRBD2 (7 bases). Germline CDR1 reads MNHNS; CDR2 reads SASEGT. CDR3 length: 16 amino acids. Deletions cut 7 bases from V and 4 bases from J, with 23 bases between. The CDR3, as DNA: TGTGCCAGCAACCTCCTAGGGGGAGGGCCCCAATACGAGCAGTACTTC. Its protein is CASNLLGGGPQYEQYF.